What follows are 5 T cell receptor beta chains derived from one specimen sequenced in a study of neurological immune-mediated disorders. The sample's time point: longitudinal time-point 3. TCRdb fed the 5' RACE reads into MiXCR, producing one record per CDR3 protein. The table records approximately 47,000 distinct CDR3 sequences, more than 9.5% of them present only once. Sequencing input: PBMCs. These receptor sequences come from a male donor with HTLV-1-associated myelopathy (HAM/TSP).

In its sample, this clonotype was seen many times. This chain joins TRBV5-1 and TRBJ1-3; D not certain. Per germline, CDR1 SGHRS and CDR2 YFSETQ. This CDR3 spans 14 amino acids. Trimming took 1 base from V and 0 from J, leaving 5 bases between them. The DNA of the CDR3 is TGCGCCAGCAGCTTGACCACCTCTGGAAACACCATATATTTT. Amino acids: CASSLTTSGNTIYF.

By frequency in the sample, this clonotype is medium-sized. The chain is built from TRBV20-1 and TRBJ1-2; D gene uncertain. CDR3 size: 10 residues. Germline values: CDR1 DFQATT, CDR2 SNEGSKA (reference sequence). V was pared by 5 bases and J by 4 bases, with 5 bases between. In nucleotides, the CDR3 is TGCAGTGCTTCCTTCTATGGCTACACCTTC. As protein: CSASFYGYTF.

In this sample, this clonotype turned up many times. In DNA form, the CDR3 reads TGCGCCAGCAGCCCCAGCTTTACTAGCGGGGGTAGCACAGATACGCAGTATTTT. Protein product: CASSPSFTSGGSTDTQYF. The chain carries TRBV5-1 and TRBJ2-3; 11 bases line up with TRBD2. The germline CDR1 and CDR2 sequences are SGHRS and YFSETQ. Trimming took 4 bases from V and 0 from J; bases not matched to a gene: 10. The CDR3 contains 18 residues.

This clonotype has only one observation. The V and J genes are TRBV14 and TRBJ1-1; the D is unclear. Germline V gives CDR1 SGHDN, CDR2 FVKESK. V was clipped by 2 bases and J by 5 bases, with 12 bases between them. The CDR3 covers 14 residues. This chain's CDR3 is CASSQSMVGTEAFF. As DNA, the CDR3 is TGTGCCAGCAGCCAATCCATGGTAGGGACTGAAGCTTTCTTT.

This clonotype was seen ten or more times. The chain combines TRBV6-5 with TRBJ2-3; the match to TRBD1 covers 7 bases. J gave up 6 bases and V 7 bases, and 16 bases lay outside the gene matches. Germline lookup yields CDR1 MNHEY and CDR2 SVGAGI. The CDR3 has 16 residues. The chain's CDR3 is CASTPSRGGARDTQYF. DNA for the CDR3: TGTGCCAGCACGCCCTCTCGAGGGGGCGCGAGGGATACGCAGTATTTT.